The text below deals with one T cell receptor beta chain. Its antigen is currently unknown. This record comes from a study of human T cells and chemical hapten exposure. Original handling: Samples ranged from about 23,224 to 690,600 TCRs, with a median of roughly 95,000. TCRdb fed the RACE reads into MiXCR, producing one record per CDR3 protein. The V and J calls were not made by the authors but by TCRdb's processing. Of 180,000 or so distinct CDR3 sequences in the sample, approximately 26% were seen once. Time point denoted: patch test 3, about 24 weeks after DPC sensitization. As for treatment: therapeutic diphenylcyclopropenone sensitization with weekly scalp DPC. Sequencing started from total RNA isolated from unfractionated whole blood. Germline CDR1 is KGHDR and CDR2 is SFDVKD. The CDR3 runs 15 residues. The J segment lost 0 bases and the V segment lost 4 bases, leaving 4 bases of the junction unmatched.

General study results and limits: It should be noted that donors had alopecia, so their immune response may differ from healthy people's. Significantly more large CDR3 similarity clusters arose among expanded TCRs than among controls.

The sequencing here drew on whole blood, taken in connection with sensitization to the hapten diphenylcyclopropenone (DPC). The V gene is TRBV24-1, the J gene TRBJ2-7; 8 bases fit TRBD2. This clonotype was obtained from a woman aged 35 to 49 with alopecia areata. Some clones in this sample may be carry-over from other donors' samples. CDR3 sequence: CATSDGRGVSYEQYF. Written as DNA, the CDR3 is TGTGCCACCAGTGACGGGAGGGGGGTCTCCTACGAGCAGTACTTC.